These 14 T cell receptor beta chains were all obtained from the same sample, sequenced in a study of molecular identifiers for immune sequencing clone quantification. TCRdb reprocessed the PCR reads with MiXCR, giving one entry per CDR3 protein. The table has 80,000 to 130,000 distinct CDR3 sequences, about 35% seen once; the top ten hold around 4%. The specimen sequenced was naive CD8+ T cells from blood, with Jurkat cell RNA spiked in. Subset described: FACS-sorted CD8+CD4-CCR7+CD45RA+ naive T cells. These receptor sequences come from a human donor in good health. Some libraries in this study had Jurkat cell RNA spiked in.

The V and J genes are TRBV12-3 or TRBV12-4 and TRBJ1-1; TRBD1 is a possible D gene (6 bases). Deletions cut 5 bases from V and 10 bases from J, with 20 bases between. This CDR3 is 14 amino acids long. The CDR3 spells CASSPRGTPEAAFF. The CDR3 bases are TGTGCCAGCAGTCCAAGGGGGACGCCCGAGGCAGCTTTCTTT.

J is TRBJ2-7 and V is TRBV5-1; TRBD2 matches 7 bases. CDR1 is SGHRS and CDR2 is YFSETQ in the germline V gene. The CDR3 contains 15 residues. Germline trimming cut 0 bases from V and 5 bases from J; bases unmatched to any gene: 8. As DNA, the CDR3 is TGCGCCAGCAGCTTGGAAGCGGGGAGAACGGACGAGCAGTACTTC. Translating gives CASSLEAGRTDEQYF.

Ten or more counts support this clonotype. The chain joins TRBV29-1 to TRBJ2-2; perhaps TRBD1 as D (5 bases). Germline CDR1 is SQVTM and CDR2 is ANQGSEA. The V end was cut by 6 bases, the J end by 4 bases, with 15 bases between. The CDR3 consists of 14 residues. The CDR3 is CSVVPTGLTGELFF. The CDR3 DNA reads as TGCAGCGTCGTACCAACAGGTCTCACCGGGGAGCTGTTTTTT.

This clonotype has at least ten counts. The V gene is TRBV7-9, the J gene TRBJ2-5; D call uncertain. The CDR3 consists of 11 residues. V lost 5 bases to trimming and J lost 4 bases, with 5 bases between them. CDR1 SEHNR and CDR2 FQNEAQ come from the germline V gene (reference sequence). The CDR3 region is CASSPRETQYF. The CDR3 bases are TGTGCCAGCAGCCCTCGAGAGACCCAGTACTTC.

This clonotype was seen many times. J is TRBJ1-1 and V is TRBV20-1, with D perhaps TRBD1 (5 bases). Trimming left V 5 bases short and J 0 bases short, with 10 bases between. Germline loops: CDR1 DFQATT, CDR2 SNEGSKA (reference sequence). CDR3 size: 13 residues. The CDR3 is CSASDNLNTEAFF. In DNA form, the CDR3 reads TGCAGTGCTTCGGACAACCTGAACACTGAAGCTTTCTTT.

As for this clonotype: This is likely a read error, given that the CDR3 carries no conserved phenylalanine or tryptophan at its end. The chain joins TRBV28 to TRBJ2-7; TRBD2 is a possible D gene (6 bases). CDR1 MDHEN and CDR2 SYDVKM come from the germline V gene. This CDR3 comprises 15 residues. The CDR3 DNA is TGTGCCAGCAGTACCGCTATAGCGGTCTCCTACGGGCAGTACTAC. Residues: CASSTAIAVSYGQYY.

This clonotype has just a few counts. The CDR3 region has the DNA TGCGCCAGCAGCCAAGCCCTAGGGCGGGTTAGCACAGATACGCAGTATTTT. It yields the protein CASSQALGRVSTDTQYF. The chain carries TRBV4-1 and TRBJ2-3, with D perhaps matching TRBD2 (5 bases). CDR1 MGHRA and CDR2 YSYEKL come from the germline V gene. V was clipped by 1 base and J by 0 bases, with 14 bases between them. This CDR3 has 17 residues.

The table lists this clonotype with a few counts. This rearrangement joins TRBV6-2 or TRBV6-3 to TRBJ2-7; D is uncertain. Between the trimmed V and J ends, which lost 7 bases and 2 bases, there was a span of 12 bases. Germline assignment: CDR1 MNHEY and CDR2 SVGEGT. The length of the CDR3 is 13 residues. The CDR3 loop reads CASTDRGAYEQYF. The CDR3 DNA is TGTGCCAGCACAGATAGAGGCGCCTACGAGCAGTACTTC.

The sample holds many counts of this clonotype. The chain employs TRBV7-2 and TRBJ1-1; tentative D call: TRBD1 (6 bases). The V end lost 2 bases, the J end lost 5 bases, and 15 bases lay between the germline ends. Germline V lookup: CDR1 SGHTA, CDR2 FQGNSA. CDR3 length equals 15 residues. The chain's CDR3 is CASSLRDNRGTEAFF. The CDR3 DNA follows: TGTGCCAGCAGCTTAAGGGACAACCGCGGGACTGAAGCTTTCTTT.

In its sample, this clonotype was seen many times. CDR3 bases: TGTGCCAGCAGCTTAGGAAATCAGGTCTTCGGGGAGACCCAGTACTTC. This sequence encodes CASSLGNQVFGETQYF. The chain recombines TRBV7-9 with TRBJ2-5; D not resolved. The CDR3 has 16 amino acids. Per germline, CDR1 SEHNR and CDR2 FQNEAQ (reference sequence). Trimming removed 1 base from V and 5 bases from J, with 17 bases in between.

About this clonotype: It may be a read error: a sequence one base away is much more abundant. The V gene is TRBV7-9, the J gene TRBJ1-4; D gene ambiguous. With 9 bases removed from V and 3 bases from J, the gap between germline ends came to 11 bases. Looked up from germline, CDR1 is SEHNR and CDR2 is FQNEAQ (reference sequence). The CDR3 runs to 13 residues. The CDR3 reads CASRLAANEKLFF. Here the CDR3 DNA reads TGTGCCAGTCGGCTTGCAGCTAATGAAAAACTGTTTTTT.

J is TRBJ1-1 and V is TRBV29-1; perhaps TRBD1 as D (6 bases). Germline V gives CDR1 SQVTM, CDR2 ANQGSEA. V was trimmed by 7 bases and J by 8 bases, leaving 14 bases between them. The CDR3 is made up of 11 amino acids. The CDR3 spells CSDGGGTEAFF. The CDR3 coding sequence is TGCAGCGATGGAGGGGGGACAGAAGCTTTCTTT.

This clonotype was counted a few times. The chain combines TRBV6-2 or TRBV6-3 with TRBJ2-7; D is unclear. This CDR3 comprises 14 residues. Germline V gene sequence: CDR1 MNHEY, CDR2 SVGEGT. V lost 2 bases and J 0 bases, leaving 8 bases between the germline ends. CDR3 coding DNA: TGTGCCAGCAGTTACGTCGGCAGCTCCTACGAGCAGTACTTC. Translation: CASSYVGSSYEQYF.

The rearrangement joins TRBV5-6 to TRBJ1-5, with D possibly matching TRBD1 (6 bases). This CDR3 is 15 amino acids long. V dropped 2 bases and J dropped 0 bases, with 9 bases sitting between them. Germline V gene lookup returns CDR1 SGHDT and CDR2 YYEEEE. CDR3 region: CASSLGGTSNQPQHF. CDR3 coding DNA: TGTGCCAGCAGCTTAGGGGGAACTAGCAATCAGCCCCAGCATTTT.